The clone carrying this T cell receptor beta chain was counted many times. Sequencing was performed with immunoSEQ multiplex PCR; in TCRdb, only in-frame clones are kept and a portion is missing. The data contain about 380,000 clones, 88% of them singletons. Between the trimmed V and J ends, which lost 5 bases and 2 bases, there was a span of 15 bases. There are 15 residues in the CDR3. Germline CDR1 and CDR2: SEHNR and FQNEAQ (reference sequence). This sample was included in a study of blood T cell repertoires in COVID-19. As for the study in general: T cells, B-cell-depleted T cells, or PBMCs provided the cDNA or gDNA that served as material.

The TCR was taken from a woman aged 18-29 years who had recovered from COVID-19. This chain connects TRBV7-9 to TRBJ1-2; the D gene is possibly TRBD1 (6 bases). Material: PBMCs or T cells enriched from blood (not recorded which). CDR3 amino acids: CASSPLGGRNYGYTF. The DNA of the CDR3 is TGTGCCAGCAGCCCGCTGGGGGGGCGCAACTATGGCTACACCTTC.